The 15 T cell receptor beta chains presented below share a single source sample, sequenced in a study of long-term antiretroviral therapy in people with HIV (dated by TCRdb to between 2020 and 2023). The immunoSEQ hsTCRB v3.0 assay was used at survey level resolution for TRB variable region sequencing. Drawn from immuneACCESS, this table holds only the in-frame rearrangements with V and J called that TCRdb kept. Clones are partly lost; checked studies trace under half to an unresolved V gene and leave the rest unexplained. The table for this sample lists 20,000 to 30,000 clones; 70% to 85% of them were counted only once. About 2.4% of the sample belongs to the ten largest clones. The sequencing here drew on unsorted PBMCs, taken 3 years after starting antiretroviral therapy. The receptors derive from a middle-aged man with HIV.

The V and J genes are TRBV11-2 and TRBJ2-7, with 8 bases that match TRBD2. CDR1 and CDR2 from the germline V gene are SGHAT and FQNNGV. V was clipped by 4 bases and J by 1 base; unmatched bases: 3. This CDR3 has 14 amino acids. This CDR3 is CASSSGLASYEQYF. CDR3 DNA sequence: TGTGCCAGCAGCTCAGGACTAGCATCCTACGAGCAGTACTTC.

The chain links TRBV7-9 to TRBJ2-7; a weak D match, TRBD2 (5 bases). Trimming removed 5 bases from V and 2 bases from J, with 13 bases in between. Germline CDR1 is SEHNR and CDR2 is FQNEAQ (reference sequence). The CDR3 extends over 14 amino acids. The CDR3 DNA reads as TGTGCCAGCAGCCCAGGAGGTCAGGCCTACGAGCAGTACTTC. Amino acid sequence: CASSPGGQAYEQYF. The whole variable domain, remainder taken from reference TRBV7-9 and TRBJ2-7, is DTGVSQNPRHKITKRGQNVTFRCDPISEHNRLYWYRQTLGQGPEFLTYFQNEAQLEKSRLLSDRFSAERPKGSFSTLEIQRTEQGDSAMYLCASSPGGQAYEQYFGPGTRLTVT.

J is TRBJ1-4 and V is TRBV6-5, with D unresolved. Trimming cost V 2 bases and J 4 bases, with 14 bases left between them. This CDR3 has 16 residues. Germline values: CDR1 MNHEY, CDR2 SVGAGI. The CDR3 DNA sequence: TGTGCCAGCAGTTACCTCCCGGGCCAACATAATGAAAAACTGTTTTTT. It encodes CASSYLPGQHNEKLFF.

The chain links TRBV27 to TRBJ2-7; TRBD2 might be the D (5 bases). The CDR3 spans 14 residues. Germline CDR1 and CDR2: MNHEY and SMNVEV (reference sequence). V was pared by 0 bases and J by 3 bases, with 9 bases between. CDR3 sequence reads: CASSLSTSGYEQYF. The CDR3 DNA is TGTGCCAGCAGTTTATCTACCAGCGGCTACGAGCAGTACTTC.

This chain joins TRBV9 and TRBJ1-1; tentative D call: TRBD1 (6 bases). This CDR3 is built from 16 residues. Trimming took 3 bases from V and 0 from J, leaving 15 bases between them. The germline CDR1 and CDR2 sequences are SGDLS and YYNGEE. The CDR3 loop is CASSATDRAMNTEAFF. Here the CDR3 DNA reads TGTGCCAGCAGCGCTACGGACAGAGCCATGAACACTGAAGCTTTCTTT.

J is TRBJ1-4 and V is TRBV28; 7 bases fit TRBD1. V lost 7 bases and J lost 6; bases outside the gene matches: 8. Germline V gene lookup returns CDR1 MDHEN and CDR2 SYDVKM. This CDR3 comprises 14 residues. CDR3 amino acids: CASTSQGLDEKLFF. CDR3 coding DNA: TGTGCCAGCACCTCACAGGGGTTGGATGAAAAACTGTTTTTT.

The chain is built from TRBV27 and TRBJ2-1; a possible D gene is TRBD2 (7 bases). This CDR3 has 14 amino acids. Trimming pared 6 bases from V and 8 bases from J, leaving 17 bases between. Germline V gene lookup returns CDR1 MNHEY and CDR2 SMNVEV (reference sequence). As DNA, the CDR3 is TGTGCCAGCAGCCTTTTAGGGGGAGGGGATGAGCAGTTCTTC. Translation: CASSLLGGGDEQFF.

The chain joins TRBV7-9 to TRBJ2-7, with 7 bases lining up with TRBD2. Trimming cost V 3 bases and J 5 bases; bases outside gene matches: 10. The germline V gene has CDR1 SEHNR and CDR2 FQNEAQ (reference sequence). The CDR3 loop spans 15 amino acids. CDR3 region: CASSLGGEGWHEQYF. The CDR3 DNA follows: TGTGCCAGCAGCTTGGGTGGGGAGGGCTGGCACGAGCAGTACTTC. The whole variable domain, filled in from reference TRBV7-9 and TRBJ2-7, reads DTGVSQNPRHKITKRGQNVTFRCDPISEHNRLYWYRQTLGQGPEFLTYFQNEAQLEKSRLLSDRFSAERPKGSFSTLEIQRTEQGDSAMYLCASSLGGEGWHEQYFGPGTRLTVT.

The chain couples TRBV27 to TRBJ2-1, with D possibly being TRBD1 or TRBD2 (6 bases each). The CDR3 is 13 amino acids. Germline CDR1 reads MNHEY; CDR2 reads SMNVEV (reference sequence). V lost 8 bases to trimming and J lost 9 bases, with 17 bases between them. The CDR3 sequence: CASHAPGASEQFF. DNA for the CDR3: TGTGCCAGCCACGCGCCGGGGGCGAGTGAGCAGTTCTTC.

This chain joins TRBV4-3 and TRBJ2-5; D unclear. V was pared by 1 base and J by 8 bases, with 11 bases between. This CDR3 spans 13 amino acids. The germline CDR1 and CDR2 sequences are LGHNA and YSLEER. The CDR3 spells CASSQGTKGTQYF. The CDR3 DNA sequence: TGCGCCAGCAGCCAAGGGACGAAGGGAACCCAGTACTTC.

CDR3 nucleotide sequence: TGTGCCAGCAGCTTAGATTTCGGAGCCTACGAGCAGTACTTC. The encoded protein is CASSLDFGAYEQYF. V and J are TRBV11-2 and TRBJ2-7; D is unclear. CDR3 length: 14 residues. Per germline, CDR1 SGHAT and CDR2 FQNNGV. V was clipped by 0 bases and J by 2 bases, with 8 bases between them.

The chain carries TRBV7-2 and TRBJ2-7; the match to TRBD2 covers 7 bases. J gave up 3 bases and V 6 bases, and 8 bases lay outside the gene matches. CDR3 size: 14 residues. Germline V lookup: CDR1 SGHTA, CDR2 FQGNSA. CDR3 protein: CASRLAGGSYEQYF. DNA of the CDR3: TGTGCCAGCAGGCTCGCTGGCGGGAGCTACGAGCAGTACTTC.

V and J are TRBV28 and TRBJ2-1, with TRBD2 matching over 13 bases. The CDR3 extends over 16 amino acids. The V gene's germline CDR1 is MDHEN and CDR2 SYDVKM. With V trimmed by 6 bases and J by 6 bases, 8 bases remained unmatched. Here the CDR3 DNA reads TGTGCCAGCAGCCGATGGACTAGCGGGAGCGGCAATGAGCAGTTCTTC. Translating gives CASSRWTSGSGNEQFF.

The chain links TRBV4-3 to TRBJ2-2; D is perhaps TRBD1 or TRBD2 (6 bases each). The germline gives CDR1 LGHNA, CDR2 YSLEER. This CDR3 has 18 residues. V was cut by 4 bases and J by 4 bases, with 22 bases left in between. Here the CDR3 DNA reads TGCGCCAGCAGCCCCACCATTAGGCGCAGGGGAGGCACCGGGGAGCTGTTTTTT. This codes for CASSPTIRRRGGTGELFF.

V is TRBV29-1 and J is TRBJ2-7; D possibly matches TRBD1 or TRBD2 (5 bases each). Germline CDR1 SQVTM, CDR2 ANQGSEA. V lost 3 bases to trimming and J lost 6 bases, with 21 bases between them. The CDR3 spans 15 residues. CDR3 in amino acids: CSVEYMAGSRGEQYF. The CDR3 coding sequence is TGCAGCGTTGAGTATATGGCAGGGAGTAGGGGCGAGCAGTACTTC.